The clone carrying this TCR beta chain has ten or more counts. Its antigen is not identified. The authors built TCR beta libraries using iRepertoire HTBI primers and Arm-PCR of CDR3 regions. One entry per CDR3 protein, called by TCRdb with MiXCR from the multiplex PCR reads. Found here are some 430,000 distinct CDR3 sequences, roughly a fifth of them singletons; the top ten hold roughly 7.1%. As for time point: persistent/refractory GD, antithyroid drugs over 5 years with positive TRAb. From PBMCs, RNA was extracted and then used to make the TCR library. The CDR3 is made up of 15 amino acids. V was trimmed by 3 bases and J by 0 bases, leaving 9 bases between them. This entry comes from a study of regulatory T cells in long-lasting Graves disease. The study, taken as a whole, reports: In persistent patients, shared public clonotypes (roughly 2,700) outnumbered those in new patients (about 970). A reduction in accuracy may have resulted from the small sample size.

The sample consisted of peripheral blood mononuclear cells (PBMCs), taken when the disease was refractory, from a patient treated with antithyroid drugs. V usage is TRBV12-3 or TRBV12-4 and J usage is TRBJ1-5; D unresolved. This receptor was taken from a female donor with Graves disease. CDR3 DNA sequence: TGTGCCAGCAGTTTTTCCCTTAATAGCAATCAGCCCCAGCATTTT. This gives the protein CASSFSLNSNQPQHF.